The 9 T cell receptor beta chains below come from one sample, sequenced in a study of beta chain features in type 1 diabetes (dated by TCRdb to between 2017 and 2018). Overall study results and their limits: In all four CD4+ subsets, TCRB CDR3 length was moderately but significantly shorter in type 1 diabetes patients.

These TCRs are of unknown antigen specificity. The method was the immunoSEQ multiplex PCR assay. The entire amount of isolated RNA was reverse transcribed using the High Capacity cDNA Reverse Transcription Kit, so the sequenced TCRB transcripts were expressed ones. This immuneACCESS table, as held by TCRdb, lists in-frame sequences with V and J called but not all clones. Of the missing ones, under half trace to an unresolved V gene in checked studies; the others have no known cause. The sample table lists approximately 280,000 clones, around 16% of them with a count of one. Of the sample, 0.015% is held by the ten largest clones. Material: naive CD4+ T cells from blood. The cell subset or site label for this specimen denotes: true naive CD4+ T cells. These receptors were obtained from a man aged 18 to 29 with type 1 diabetes.

The chain is built from TRBV6-6 and TRBJ1-5, with TRBD1 matching over 7 bases. The CDR3 is made up of 14 amino acids. Germline assignment: CDR1 MNHNY and CDR2 SVGAGI (reference sequence). V dropped 5 bases and J dropped 7; count of bases not matched to a gene: 8. The CDR3 here is CASSPDRVHQPQHF. DNA of the CDR3: TGTGCCAGCAGTCCAGACAGGGTACACCAGCCCCAGCATTTT.

This clone has only a few counts. The V call is TRBV4-1, the J call TRBJ2-1; TRBD2 aligns across 11 bases. The CDR3 is made up of 16 amino acids. J gave up 7 bases and V 0 bases, and 5 bases lay outside the gene matches. Germline assignment: CDR1 MGHRA and CDR2 YSYEKL. The CDR3 bases are TGCGCCAGCAGCCAAGAAACTAGCGGGAGTTGGAATGAGCAGTTCTTC. This gives the protein CASSQETSGSWNEQFF.

Remarks on this clone: Distinct nucleotide sequences in the sample also encode this CDR3. The chain combines TRBV7-9 with TRBJ2-3; D not certain. V gave up 1 base and J gave up 5 bases, with 4 bases separating them. Germline CDR1 SEHNR, CDR2 FQNEAQ (reference sequence). CDR3 length: 12 amino acids. CDR3 sequence: CASSLVRDTQYF. For the CDR3, the DNA is TGTGCCAGCAGCTTAGTTAGAGATACGCAGTATTTT.

This clone was counted between two and nine times. The chain combines TRBV29-1 with TRBJ2-7; 7 nucleotides line up with TRBD1. V lost 5 bases and J lost 1; bases outside the gene matches: 11. This CDR3 is 15 amino acids long. Looked up from germline, CDR1 is SQVTM and CDR2 is ANQGSEA. DNA of the CDR3: TGCAGCGTTCGACCAGACAGGGTATCGTCCTACGAGCAGTACTTC. It codes for CSVRPDRVSSYEQYF.

This clone was seen more than once but under ten times. The chain is built from TRBV5-1 and TRBJ2-1, with 8 bases that match TRBD1. The CDR3 covers 15 residues. Germline trimming cut 6 bases from V and 7 bases from J; bases unmatched to any gene: 12. Germline V CDR1 and CDR2: SGHRS, YFSETQ. CDR3 coding DNA: TGCGCCAGCAATCGGGCCCCAACAGGGGGGAATGAGCAGTTCTTC. Its protein product is CASNRAPTGGNEQFF.

The rearrangement links TRBV15 to TRBJ2-7; D might be TRBD1 (6 bases). The CDR3 consists of 14 residues. Trimming removed 0 bases at V and 6 bases at J, with 12 bases between. Germline assignment: CDR1 LNHNV and CDR2 YYDKDF (reference sequence). The CDR3 sequence is CATSREPQGREQYF. CDR3 nucleotides: TGTGCCACCAGCAGAGAACCTCAGGGGCGCGAGCAGTACTTC.

This clone was detected a few times. V usage is TRBV28 and J usage is TRBJ2-7, with D unclear. Trimming cost V 5 bases and J 2 bases, with 7 bases left between them. The CDR3 loop spans 12 amino acids. Germline V gene lookup returns CDR1 MDHEN and CDR2 SYDVKM. The CDR3 DNA reads as TGTGCCAGCAGTCCTACCCCCTACGAGCAGTACTTC. Translated, it gives CASSPTPYEQYF.

The V call is TRBV29-1, the J call TRBJ2-7; D is unresolved. Germline-derived CDR1 and CDR2 are SQVTM and ANQGSEA. The length of the CDR3 is 12 residues. The V gene lost 6 bases and the J gene lost 4 bases, with 13 bases spanning the gap. DNA of the CDR3: TGCAGCGTCGCCCTCCCAGGTTACGAGCAGTACTTC. Encoded protein: CSVALPGYEQYF.

This rearrangement joins TRBV30 to TRBJ2-7; 8 bases match TRBD1. Trimming cost V 8 bases and J 2 bases; bases outside gene matches: 5. The CDR3 runs to 12 residues. The V gene's germline CDR1 is GTSNPN and CDR2 SVGIG (reference sequence). DNA of the CDR3: TGTGCCGGAGACAGGGGCCCCTACGAGCAGTACTTC. It codes for CAGDRGPYEQYF.